The 7 T cell receptor beta chains below come from one sample, sequenced in a study of blood T cell repertoires in COVID-19. Libraries were prepared by immunoSEQ multiplex PCR; TCRdb keeps only in-frame clonotypes and omits some of them. The profile covers roughly 300,000 clones, with around 90% appearing a single time and less than 20% taken by the ten largest. The source material was PBMCs or T cells enriched from blood (not recorded which). These receptors were taken from a woman in her twenties or thirties who had recovered from COVID-19.

This chain uses TRBV5-8 with TRBJ2-1; 7 bases map to TRBD1. The CDR3 runs to 15 residues. J lost 4 bases, V lost 0 bases, and 4 bases had no gene match. Germline V gene data show CDR1 as SGHTS and CDR2 as YDEGEE. Here the CDR3 DNA reads TGTGCCAGCAGCTTGGGACAGGGAATTTACAATGAGCAGTTCTTC. Its protein product is CASSLGQGIYNEQFF.

The gene calls are TRBV6-5 and TRBJ2-5; 8 nucleotides line up with TRBD1. CDR1 is MNHEY and CDR2 is SVGAGI in the germline V gene. The length of the CDR3 is 16 residues. V lost 2 bases to trimming and J lost 5 bases; unmatched junction nucleotides: 10. As DNA, the CDR3 is TGTGCCAGCAGTTACAAGCGGACAGGGAAGGGGGAGACCCAGTACTTC. It encodes CASSYKRTGKGETQYF.

The chain links TRBV6-5 to TRBJ2-1; 8 bases agree with TRBD1. The V gene's germline CDR1 is MNHEY and CDR2 SVGAGI. Trimming at V came to 4 bases and at J to 7 bases, leaving 3 bases not matched to a gene. CDR3 length: 13 residues. This CDR3 is CASSFGQGNEQFF. The CDR3 bases are TGTGCCAGCAGTTTCGGACAGGGTAATGAGCAGTTCTTC.

The chain is built from TRBV30 and TRBJ2-1; TRBD2 matches 8 bases. The J segment lost 7 bases and the V segment lost 5 bases, leaving 10 bases of the junction unmatched. Germline V gene sequence: CDR1 GTSNPN, CDR2 SVGIG (reference sequence). This CDR3 spans 14 amino acids. In nucleotides, the CDR3 is TGTGCCTGGGACGGGACTAGGAGGTTGAATGAGCAGTTCTTC. Encoded protein: CAWDGTRRLNEQFF.

This clone was counted a few times. J is TRBJ2-4 and V is TRBV5-4; 9 nucleotides line up with TRBD1. The CDR3 is made up of 17 amino acids. Germline values: CDR1 SGHNT, CDR2 YYREEE (reference sequence). With V trimmed by 0 bases and J by 2 bases, 6 bases remained unmatched. The DNA of the CDR3 is TGTGCCAGCAGCTTGGCGAACAGGGGGCTTTCCAAAAACATTCAGTACTTC. Translated, it gives CASSLANRGLSKNIQYF.

The V gene is TRBV19, the J gene TRBJ2-1, with D hard to call. CDR1 is LNHDA, CDR2 SQIVND, per germline (reference sequence). V lost 7 bases to trimming and J lost 7 bases, with 17 bases between them. This CDR3 has 14 amino acids. The CDR3 nucleotides are TGTGCCAGTACCCACACCGGTGGAGCGAATGAGCAGTTCTTC. This sequence encodes CASTHTGGANEQFF. The whole variable domain, filled in from reference TRBV19 and TRBJ2-1, reads DGGITQSPKYLFRKEGQNVTLSCEQNLNHDAMYWYRQDPGQGLRLIYYSQIVNDFQKGDIAEGYSVSREKKESFPLTVTSAQKNPTAFYLCASTHTGGANEQFFGPGTRLTVL.

J is TRBJ2-2 and V is TRBV7-2, with 8 bases aligning to TRBD2. Germline lookup yields CDR1 SGHTA and CDR2 FQGNSA. This CDR3 spans 15 amino acids. V shed 5 bases, J shed 6 bases, and the junction held 8 bases outside the gene matches. CDR3 in amino acids: CASSRTGLEPGELFF. CDR3 in DNA: TGTGCCAGCAGCCGGACGGGACTAGAGCCCGGGGAGCTGTTTTTT.